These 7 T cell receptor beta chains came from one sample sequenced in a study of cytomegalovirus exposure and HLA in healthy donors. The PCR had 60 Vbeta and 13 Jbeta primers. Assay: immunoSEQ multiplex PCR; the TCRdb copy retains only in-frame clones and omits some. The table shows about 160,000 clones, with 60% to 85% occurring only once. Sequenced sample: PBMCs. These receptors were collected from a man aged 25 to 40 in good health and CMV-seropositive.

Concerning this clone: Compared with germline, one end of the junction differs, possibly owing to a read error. DNA for the CDR3: TGTGCCACAAATCCGGGACAGGGGGCTTTAGATTTT. It specifies CATNPGQGALDF. The genes are TRBV19 and TRBJ2-3; 12 bases line up with TRBD1. Germline V gene sequence: CDR1 LNHDA, CDR2 SQIVND (reference sequence). This CDR3 comprises 12 residues. Filled out from reference TRBV19 and TRBJ2-3, the complete variable domain reads DGGITQSPKYLFRKEGQNVTLSCEQNLNHDAMYWYRQDPGQGLRLIYYSQIVNDFQKGDIAEGYSVSREKKESFPLTVTSAQKNPTAFYLCATNPGQGALDFGPGTRLTVL.

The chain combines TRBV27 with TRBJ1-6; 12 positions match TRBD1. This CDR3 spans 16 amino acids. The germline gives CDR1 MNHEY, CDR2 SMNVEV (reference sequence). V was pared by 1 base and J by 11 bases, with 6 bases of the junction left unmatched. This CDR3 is CASSLYRDRGLAPLHF. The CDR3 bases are TGTGCCAGCAGTTTATACCGGGACAGGGGGCTGGCACCCCTCCACTTT.

The CDR3 protein is CAWSALTGPGELFF. The DNA of the CDR3 is TGTGCCTGGAGTGCCTTGACAGGGCCCGGGGAGCTGTTTTTT. The V gene is TRBV30, the J gene TRBJ2-2; 7 bases fit TRBD1. V lost 1 base to trimming and J lost 6 bases; unmatched junction nucleotides: 5. The length of the CDR3 is 14 residues. CDR1 and CDR2 from the germline V gene are GTSNPN and SVGIG (reference sequence).

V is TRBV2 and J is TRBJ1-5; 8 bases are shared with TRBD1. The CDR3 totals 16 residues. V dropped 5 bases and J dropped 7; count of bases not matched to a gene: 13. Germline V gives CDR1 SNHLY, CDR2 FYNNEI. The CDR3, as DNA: TGTGCCAGCAGTCTTGGACAGGGAAGAAGTATACAGCCCCAGCATTTT. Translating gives CASSLGQGRSIQPQHF.

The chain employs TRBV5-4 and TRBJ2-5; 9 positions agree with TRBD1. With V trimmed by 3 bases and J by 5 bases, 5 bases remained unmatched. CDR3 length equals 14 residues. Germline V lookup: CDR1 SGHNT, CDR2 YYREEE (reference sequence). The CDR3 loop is CASSYNRGQETQYF. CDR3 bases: TGTGCCAGCAGCTATAACAGGGGGCAGGAGACCCAGTACTTC.

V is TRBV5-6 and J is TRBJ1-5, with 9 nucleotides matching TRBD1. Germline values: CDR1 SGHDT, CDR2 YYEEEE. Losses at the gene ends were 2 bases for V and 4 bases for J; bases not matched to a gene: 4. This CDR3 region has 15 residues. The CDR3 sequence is CASSLAGQGNQPQHF. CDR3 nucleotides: TGTGCCAGCAGCTTAGCGGGACAGGGTAATCAGCCCCAGCATTTT.

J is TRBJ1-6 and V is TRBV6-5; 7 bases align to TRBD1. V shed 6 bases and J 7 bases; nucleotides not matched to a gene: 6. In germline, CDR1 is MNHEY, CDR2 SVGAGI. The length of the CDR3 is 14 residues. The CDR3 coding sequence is TGTGCCAGCAGAAGCACAGGGGTCAATTCACCCCTCCACTTT. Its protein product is CASRSTGVNSPLHF.